This TCR beta chain was found in a study of tumor and adjacent non-tumor tissue in lung cancer. Study-level points and caveats: In normal lung, the top 100 clones were significantly more dominant than in tumor.

The library came from three nested PCR rounds adapted from ARM-PCR protocols. TCRdb itself ran the multiplex PCR reads through MiXCR, one entry per CDR3 protein. The table shows fewer than 75,000 distinct CDR3 sequences, with under 80% occurring only once. Remarks on this clonotype: The antigen is not known. Compared with germline, one end of the junction differs, possibly owing to a read error.

No cell sorting was done before RNA was extracted from the tissue. More than 3 cm separated this lung sample from the edge of the tumor. Chemotherapy-naive patients with new lung cancer underwent thoracic surgery in China, August–late 2014. Sequencing was done on a sample of distant non-tumor lung tissue. The receptor comes from a man in his 60s with non-small cell lung cancer.

CDR3 bases: TGTGCTAGCAGTCCGACAGGGGCCTCGAGTTCACCCATCCACTTT. This translates into CASSPTGASSSPIHF. This chain connects TRBV28 to TRBJ1-6, with 8 bases lining up with TRBD1. The germline V gene encodes CDR1 MDHEN and CDR2 SYDVKM. The length of the CDR3 is 15 residues.